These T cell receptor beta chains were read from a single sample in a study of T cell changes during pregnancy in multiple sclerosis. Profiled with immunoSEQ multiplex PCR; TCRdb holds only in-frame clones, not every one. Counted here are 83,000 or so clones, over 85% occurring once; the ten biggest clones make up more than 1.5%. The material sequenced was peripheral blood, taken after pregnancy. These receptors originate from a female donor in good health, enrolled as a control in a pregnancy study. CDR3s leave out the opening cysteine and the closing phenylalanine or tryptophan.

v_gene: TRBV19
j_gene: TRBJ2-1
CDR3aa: ASSIEEEQF

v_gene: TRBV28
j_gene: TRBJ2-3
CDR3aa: ASSQGTGGLTDTQY

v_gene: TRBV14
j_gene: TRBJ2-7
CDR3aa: ASSQTSANSYEQY

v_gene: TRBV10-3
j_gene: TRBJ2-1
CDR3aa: AISTQGARNEQF

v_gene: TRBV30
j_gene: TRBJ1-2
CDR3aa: AWSVPRGRGDGYT

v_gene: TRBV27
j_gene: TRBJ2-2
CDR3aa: ASRFSTGELF

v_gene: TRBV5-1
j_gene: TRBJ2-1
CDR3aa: ASTRGPTGGSYNEQF

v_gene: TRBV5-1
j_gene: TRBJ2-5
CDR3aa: ASSPGTSGGKETQY

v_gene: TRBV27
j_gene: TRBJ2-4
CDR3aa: ASSLGQGGSIQY

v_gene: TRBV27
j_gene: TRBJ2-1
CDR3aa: ASSPGRGGQFVL

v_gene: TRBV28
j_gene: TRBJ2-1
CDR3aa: ASSRRLASSYNEQF

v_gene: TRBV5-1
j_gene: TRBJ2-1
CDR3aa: ASSLGGSGSLF

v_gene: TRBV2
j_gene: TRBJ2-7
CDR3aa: ASTRGSYEQY

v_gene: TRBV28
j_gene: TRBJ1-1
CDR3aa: ASSNTGAAWVNTEAF

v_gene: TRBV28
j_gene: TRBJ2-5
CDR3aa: ASSLRGQARAQY

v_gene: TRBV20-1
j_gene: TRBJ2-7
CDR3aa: SATGIYEQY

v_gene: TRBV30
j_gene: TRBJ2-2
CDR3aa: AWSQGLGNTGELF

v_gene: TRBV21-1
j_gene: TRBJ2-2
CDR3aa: ASNSPRGESTGELF

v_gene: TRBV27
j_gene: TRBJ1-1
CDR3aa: ASTPPLESDSPTAF

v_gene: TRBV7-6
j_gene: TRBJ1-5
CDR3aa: ASSLGRGGQPQH

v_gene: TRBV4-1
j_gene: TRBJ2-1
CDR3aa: ASSQKDSSGSHNEQF

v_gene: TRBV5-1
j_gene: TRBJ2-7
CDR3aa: ASSLGAGLASYEQY

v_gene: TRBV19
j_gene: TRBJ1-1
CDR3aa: ASSIELGGTEAF

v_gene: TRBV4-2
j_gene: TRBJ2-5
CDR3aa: ASSQGYDSGGRETQY

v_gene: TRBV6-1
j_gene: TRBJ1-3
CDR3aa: ATGFGGPQDTIY

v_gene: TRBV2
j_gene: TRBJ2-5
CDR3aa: ASSGSGTQETQY

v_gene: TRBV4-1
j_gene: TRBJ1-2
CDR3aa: ASSQDEENYGYT

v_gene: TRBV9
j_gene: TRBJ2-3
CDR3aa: ASRQGSADTQY

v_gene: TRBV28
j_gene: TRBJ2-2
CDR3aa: ASRVAGVETGELF

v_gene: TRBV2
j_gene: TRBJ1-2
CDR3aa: ASSEAMLTPYGYT

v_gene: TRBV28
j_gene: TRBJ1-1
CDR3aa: ASSTPRGAGSDTEAF

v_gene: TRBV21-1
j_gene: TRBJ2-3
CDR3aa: ASSKGAGGPVPFSTDTQY

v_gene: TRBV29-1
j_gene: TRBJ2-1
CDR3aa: SVSAQDRGDNEQF

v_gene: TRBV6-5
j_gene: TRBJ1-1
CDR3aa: ASSYSGTGEAF

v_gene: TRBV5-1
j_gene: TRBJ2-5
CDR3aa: ASSLGAGETQY

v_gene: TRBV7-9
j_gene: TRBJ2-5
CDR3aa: ASSLGAGAETQY

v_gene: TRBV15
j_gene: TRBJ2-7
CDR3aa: ATSRTGTEQY

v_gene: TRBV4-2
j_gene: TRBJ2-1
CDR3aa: ASRSYIGTNNEQF

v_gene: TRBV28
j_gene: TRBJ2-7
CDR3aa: ASSSSGRGRGEQY

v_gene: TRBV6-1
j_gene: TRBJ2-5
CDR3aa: ASSGQRQETQY

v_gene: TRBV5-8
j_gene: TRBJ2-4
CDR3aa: ASSSPGQGNIQY

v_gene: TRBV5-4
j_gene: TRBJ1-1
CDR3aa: ASSSDRAEAF